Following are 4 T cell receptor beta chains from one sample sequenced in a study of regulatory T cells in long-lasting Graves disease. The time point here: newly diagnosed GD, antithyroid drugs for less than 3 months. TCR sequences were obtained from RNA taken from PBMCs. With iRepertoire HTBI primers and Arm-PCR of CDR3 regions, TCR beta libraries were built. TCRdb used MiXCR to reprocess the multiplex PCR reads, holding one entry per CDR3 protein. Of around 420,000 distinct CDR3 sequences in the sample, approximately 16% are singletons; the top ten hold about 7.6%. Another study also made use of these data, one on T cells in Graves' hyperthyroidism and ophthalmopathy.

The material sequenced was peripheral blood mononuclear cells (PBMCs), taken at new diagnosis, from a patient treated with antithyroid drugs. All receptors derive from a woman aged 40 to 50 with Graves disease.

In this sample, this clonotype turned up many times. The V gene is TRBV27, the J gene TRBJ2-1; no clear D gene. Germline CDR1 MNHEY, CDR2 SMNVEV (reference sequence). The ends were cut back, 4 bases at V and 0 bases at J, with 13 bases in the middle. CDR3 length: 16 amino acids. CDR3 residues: CASSSGRRSSYNEQFF. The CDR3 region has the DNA TGTGCCAGCAGTTCCGGGCGACGGAGCTCCTACAATGAGCAGTTCTTC.

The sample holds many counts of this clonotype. As DNA, the CDR3 is TGTGCCAGCAGTTTGGGGCTCCTCGATGAAAAACTGTTTTTT. It yields the protein CASSLGLLDEKLFF. The rearrangement links TRBV12-3 or TRBV12-4 to TRBJ1-4, with a tentative D call TRBD1 (5 bases). This CDR3 is built from 14 residues. V lost 3 bases and J 6 bases, leaving 11 bases between the germline ends.

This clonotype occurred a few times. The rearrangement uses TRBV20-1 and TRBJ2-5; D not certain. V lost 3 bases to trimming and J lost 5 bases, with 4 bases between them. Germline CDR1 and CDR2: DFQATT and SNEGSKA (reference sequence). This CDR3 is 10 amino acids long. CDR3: CSARDETQYF. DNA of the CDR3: TGCAGTGCTAGGGATGAGACCCAGTACTTC.

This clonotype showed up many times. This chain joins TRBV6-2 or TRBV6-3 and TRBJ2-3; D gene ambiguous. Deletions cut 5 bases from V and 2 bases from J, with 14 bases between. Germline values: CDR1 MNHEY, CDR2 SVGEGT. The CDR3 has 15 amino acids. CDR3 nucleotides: TGTGCCAGCAGTGAAGGAGTTTCCCCCACAGATACGCAGTATTTT. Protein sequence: CASSEGVSPTDTQYF.